This passage covers 31 T cell receptor beta chains from one sample sequenced in a study of T cell repertoires in aging, cancer and after chemotherapy. Peripheral blood genomic DNA, not sorted cells or RNA, was the template. TRB rearrangements spanning V, D and J were amplified using mixed TRB-A/B primers. TCRdb reprocessed the multiplex PCR reads with MiXCR, giving one entry per CDR3 protein. This sample carries 5,500 to 7,000 distinct CDR3 sequences, around 50% of them seen once, and the ten largest clones take roughly 1.8%. The sample comprised blood. These receptors all come from a human donor with a solid tumor.

The V and J genes are TRBV30 and TRBJ2-3; D call uncertain. Germline-derived CDR1 and CDR2 are GTSNPN and SVGIG (reference sequence). The V gene lost 2 bases and the J gene lost 0 bases, with 9 bases spanning the gap. This CDR3 contains 14 residues. The CDR3 bases are TGTGCCTGGAGTTACGGGTCTAGCACAGATACGCAGTATTTT. Amino acid sequence: CAWSYGSSTDTQYF.

This clonotype was picked up a small number of times. V usage is TRBV27 and J usage is TRBJ2-7; 10 positions agree with TRBD1. This CDR3 has 15 amino acids. From germline, CDR1 is MNHEY and CDR2 SMNVEV (reference sequence). V trimming: 6 bases; J trimming: 1 base; junction bases outside the gene matches: 6. The CDR3 DNA reads as TGTGCCAGCAGCTCCGGACAGGGGGGGTCCTACGAGCAGTACTTC. Encoded protein: CASSSGQGGSYEQYF.

The chain links TRBV20-1 to TRBJ1-3; tentative D call: TRBD1 (5 bases). Germline values: CDR1 DFQATT, CDR2 SNEGSKA (reference sequence). The CDR3 has 18 amino acids. Trimming took off 6 bases at V and 0 bases at J, with 24 bases between the two ends. CDR3 DNA sequence: TGCAGTGCAAAATTCCCCTTCTTGCAGGGAGGCTCTGGAAACACCATATATTTT. The encoded protein is CSAKFPFLQGGSGNTIYF.

The V call is TRBV11-2, the J call TRBJ1-2, with D possibly matching TRBD1 (5 bases). Germline assignment: CDR1 SGHAT and CDR2 FQNNGV. This CDR3 is 15 amino acids long. Trimming left V 1 base short and J 4 bases short, with 13 bases between. CDR3 loop: CASSLVDRLFYGYTF. DNA of the CDR3: TGTGCCAGCAGCTTAGTTGACAGATTATTCTATGGCTACACCTTC.

This clonotype came up once. The V call is TRBV4-1, the J call TRBJ1-2; no definite D call. Germline V gives CDR1 MGHRA, CDR2 YSYEKL. V lost 1 base to trimming and J lost 4 bases, with 13 bases between them. CDR3 size: 15 residues. The CDR3 protein is CASSQGRAGIYGYTF. For the CDR3, the DNA is TGCGCCAGCAGCCAAGGCCGAGCGGGGATCTATGGCTACACCTTC.

V is TRBV6-6 and J is TRBJ2-3; maybe TRBD2 (6 bases). The CDR3 loop spans 15 amino acids. V lost 2 bases and J 1 base, leaving 10 bases between the germline ends. Germline lookup yields CDR1 MNHNY and CDR2 SVGAGI (reference sequence). The CDR3: CASSYEWEGTDTQYF. The CDR3 nucleotides read TGTGCCAGCAGTTACGAGTGGGAGGGCACAGATACGCAGTATTTT.

The chain couples TRBV12-3 or TRBV12-4 to TRBJ1-2; D perhaps matches TRBD1 (6 bases). V was shortened by 3 bases and J by 8 bases, with 16 bases between the two germline ends. There are 14 residues in the CDR3. CDR3 residues: CASSFEGRGKGYTF. The CDR3, as DNA: TGTGCCAGCAGTTTTGAGGGCAGGGGCAAAGGCTACACCTTC.

V gene TRBV20-1 combines with J gene TRBJ1-3; D is uncertain. V dropped 0 bases and J dropped 2 bases, with 8 bases sitting between them. The CDR3 covers 14 residues. CDR1 is DFQATT and CDR2 is SNEGSKA in the germline V gene (reference sequence). The CDR3 loop is CSAREGGTGNTIYF. Here the CDR3 DNA reads TGCAGTGCTAGAGAGGGAGGGACTGGAAACACCATATATTTT.

V is TRBV5-6 and J is TRBJ1-4; 7 bases agree with TRBD1. The CDR3 contains 15 residues. V lost 3 bases, J lost 3 bases, and 5 bases stayed unmatched. The germline V gene has CDR1 SGHDT and CDR2 YYEEEE. CDR3 nucleotides: TGTGCCAGCAGCTCCAGACAGGGCTCTAATGAAAAACTGTTTTTT. This encodes CASSSRQGSNEKLFF.

The V and J genes are TRBV27 and TRBJ1-2, with a weak D call TRBD1 (5 bases). Trimming left V 1 base short and J 6 bases short, with 15 bases between. This CDR3 contains 15 residues. The V gene's germline CDR1 is MNHEY and CDR2 SMNVEV (reference sequence). The CDR3 DNA reads as TGTGCCAGCAGTTTATTCGCTGCGCAGGGTGATGGCTACACCTTC. Translation gives CASSLFAAQGDGYTF.

The chain has TRBV7-2 and TRBJ1-6; 9 nucleotides line up with TRBD1. V shed 2 bases and J 9 bases; nucleotides not matched to a gene: 11. The CDR3 consists of 17 residues. Per the germline V gene, CDR1 is SGHTA and CDR2 is FQGNSA. CDR3 nucleotides: TGTGCCAGCAGCTTAATACGGACAGGGGTAGATAGTTCACCCCTCCACTTT. It yields the protein CASSLIRTGVDSSPLHF.

V usage is TRBV7-3 and J usage is TRBJ1-1; TRBD1 might be the D (5 bases). This CDR3 has 13 amino acids. V was cut by 5 bases and J by 1 base, with 8 bases left in between. CDR1 SGHTA and CDR2 FQGTGA come from the germline V gene. The CDR3, as DNA: TGTGCCAGCAGCACGGGACCGAACACTGAAGCTTTCTTT. Amino acid sequence: CASSTGPNTEAFF.

The chain carries TRBV27 and TRBJ2-7; 8 bases fit TRBD2. Germline CDR1 is MNHEY and CDR2 is SMNVEV (reference sequence). The junction had 6 bases not matched to a gene; V was cut back by 5 bases and J by 3 bases. CDR3 length: 14 amino acids. Here the CDR3 DNA reads TGTGCCAGCAGTCGACTAGCGAACGTCTACGAGCAGTACTTC. Its translation: CASSRLANVYEQYF.

This clonotype came up a few times. The chain combines TRBV5-1 with TRBJ2-2; D is undetermined. Trimming removed 1 base from V and 4 bases from J, with 8 bases in between. The V gene's germline CDR1 is SGHRS and CDR2 YFSETQ. The CDR3 covers 14 residues. The CDR3 loop is CASSLLVVTGELFF. CDR3 DNA sequence: TGCGCCAGCAGCTTGCTGGTGGTCACCGGGGAGCTGTTTTTT.

This clonotype has only a few counts. The gene calls are TRBV20-1 and TRBJ1-2; D call uncertain. Between the trimmed V and J ends, which lost 0 bases and 3 bases, there was a span of 20 bases. The germline gives CDR1 DFQATT, CDR2 SNEGSKA (reference sequence). The CDR3 length is 17 residues. The CDR3 is CSARDIEAGRTHYGYTF. The CDR3 nucleotides are TGCAGTGCTAGAGATATCGAAGCGGGCAGGACCCACTATGGCTACACCTTC.

A few counts support this clonotype. The V and J genes are TRBV19 and TRBJ1-2; 8 nucleotides match TRBD1. The CDR3 has 16 amino acids. CDR1 and CDR2 from the germline V gene are LNHDA and SQIVND (reference sequence). V dropped 3 bases and J dropped 3; count of bases not matched to a gene: 9. CDR3 in amino acids: CASSIAGDRRYYGYTF. The DNA for the CDR3 is TGTGCCAGTAGTATTGCGGGGGACAGGCGATACTATGGCTACACCTTC.

This clonotype appeared once. For the CDR3, the DNA is TGTGCCAGAAGCTTGTCTGCCTACGAGCAGTACTTC. It codes for CARSLSAYEQYF. The gene calls are TRBV5-3 and TRBJ2-7; D is uncertain. TRBV5-3 is reported as an ORF; its role is uncertain. The CDR3 has 12 amino acids. V lost 1 base, J lost 2 bases, and 4 bases lay in between.

This clonotype was observed a few times. V and J are TRBV7-9 and TRBJ1-2; 8 bases are a match to TRBD1. The junction had 10 bases not matched to a gene; V was cut back by 0 bases and J by 4 bases. CDR1 is SEHNR, CDR2 FQNEAQ, per germline (reference sequence). There are 17 residues in the CDR3. CDR3 nucleotides: TGTGCCAGCAGCTTAGCCCGGACAGGGATAGTAGGCTATGGCTACACCTTC. Residues: CASSLARTGIVGYGYTF.

The J gene is TRBJ2-7, the V gene TRBV10-3; D may be TRBD2 (5 bases). Germline-derived CDR1 and CDR2 are ENHRY and SYGVKD. The V and J ends lost 7 bases and 2 bases respectively, with 9 bases between them. The CDR3 loop spans 12 amino acids. The CDR3 nucleotides read TGTGCCATCACCCCGGGGACCTACGAGCAGTACTTC. This encodes CAITPGTYEQYF.

The chain recombines TRBV18 with TRBJ2-3, with 7 bases that match TRBD2. J lost 1 base, V lost 8 bases, and 6 bases had no gene match. The CDR3 contains 14 residues. Germline V gene sequence: CDR1 KGHSH, CDR2 LQKENI. CDR3 region: CASLGLDGTDTQYF. CDR3 in DNA: TGTGCCAGCCTCGGACTAGACGGCACAGATACGCAGTATTTT.

This clonotype occurred a few times. V is TRBV6-6 and J is TRBJ1-2, with no clear D. Germline V gives CDR1 MNHNY, CDR2 SVGAGI (reference sequence). The CDR3 runs to 13 residues. Trimming stripped 8 bases from V and 7 bases from J, with 17 bases between. CDR3 coding DNA: TGTGCCAGCGGTCCAGGCGGGAGGAGTGGCTACACCTTC. Its protein product is CASGPGGRSGYTF.

The table lists this clonotype with a few counts. The V gene is TRBV6-4, the J gene TRBJ2-2; D unresolved. V shed 4 bases and J shed 1 base, with 10 bases lying between them. Per the germline V gene, CDR1 is MRHNA and CDR2 is SNTAGT. The CDR3 runs to 15 residues. The chain's CDR3 is CASSVLAGNTGELFF. The CDR3 DNA sequence: TGTGCCAGCAGTGTACTGGCTGGGAACACCGGGGAGCTGTTTTTT.

The rearrangement uses TRBV27 and TRBJ2-7; TRBD1 matches at 8 bases. The junction had 12 bases not matched to a gene; V was cut back by 6 bases and J by 5 bases. The CDR3 runs 15 residues. Germline CDR1 is MNHEY and CDR2 is SMNVEV (reference sequence). The CDR3 here is CASRPGDRMYHEQYF. DNA of the CDR3: TGTGCCAGCAGGCCAGGGGACAGGATGTACCACGAGCAGTACTTC.

The chain is built from TRBV5-1 and TRBJ2-7; D remains ambiguous. Germline lookup yields CDR1 SGHRS and CDR2 YFSETQ. Trimming cost V 0 bases and J 5 bases, with 6 bases left between them. The CDR3 is 12 residues long. The CDR3 bases are TGCGCCAGCAGCTTGGTTGCGGACGAGCAGTACTTC. Translating gives CASSLVADEQYF.

The chain links TRBV5-1 to TRBJ2-7, with 9 bases identical to TRBD2. Per the germline V gene, CDR1 is SGHRS and CDR2 is YFSETQ. V shed 0 bases and J 2 bases; nucleotides not matched to a gene: 6. CDR3 length: 16 residues. The CDR3 loop reads CASSLGLAGEAYEQYF. In DNA, the CDR3 is TGCGCCAGCAGCTTGGGCTTAGCGGGAGAGGCCTACGAGCAGTACTTC.

The J gene is TRBJ2-7, the V gene TRBV5-4; 9 nucleotides align to TRBD1. Germline V CDR1 and CDR2: SGHNT, YYREEE (reference sequence). CDR3 size: 15 residues. Unmatched junction bases numbered 6, after V lost 3 bases and J lost 2 bases. The CDR3 region has the DNA TGTGCCAGCAGCTCGCGGGACAGGGCTACCTACGAGCAGTACTTC. Protein product: CASSSRDRATYEQYF.

This clonotype appeared a few times. The genes are TRBV20-1 and TRBJ1-6; D perhaps matches TRBD1 (5 bases). The V gene lost 0 bases and the J gene lost 7 bases, with 16 bases spanning the gap. CDR3 length equals 16 residues. Germline CDR1 reads DFQATT; CDR2 reads SNEGSKA (reference sequence). This chain's CDR3 is CSARDPRGGVNSPLHF. CDR3 nucleotides: TGCAGTGCTAGAGACCCTAGGGGAGGGGTAAATTCACCCCTCCACTTT.

Only a few counts were recorded for this clonotype. The chain couples TRBV7-6 to TRBJ2-2; possibly TRBD1 for D (5 bases). The V end lost 2 bases, the J end lost 0 bases, and 10 bases lay between the germline ends. The V gene's germline CDR1 is SGHVS and CDR2 FNYEAQ. The CDR3 loop spans 16 amino acids. The CDR3: CASSLRGPSNTGELFF. The CDR3 DNA sequence: TGTGCCAGCAGCTTAAGGGGCCCTTCGAACACCGGGGAGCTGTTTTTT.

This chain uses TRBV19 with TRBJ2-2; 7 bases are a match to TRBD2. V was clipped by 6 bases and J by 4 bases; unmatched bases: 11. The germline V gene encodes CDR1 LNHDA and CDR2 SQIVND (reference sequence). There are 16 residues in the CDR3. The CDR3: CASRSGAGEITGELFF. The CDR3 DNA is TGTGCCAGTAGGAGTGGCGCGGGAGAGATCACCGGGGAGCTGTTTTTT.

CDR3 protein: CASSQGSSGSSYEQYF. The CDR3 DNA sequence: TGTGCCAGCAGCCAAGGTTCTAGCGGGAGCTCCTACGAGCAGTACTTC. V gene TRBV14 combines with J gene TRBJ2-7; TRBD2 aligns across 10 bases. V shed 1 base and J 0 bases; nucleotides not matched to a gene: 3. This CDR3 contains 16 residues. Germline values: CDR1 SGHDN, CDR2 FVKESK.

This clonotype came up a few times. The chain carries TRBV7-2 and TRBJ1-1, with unresolved D. The germline V and J ends were trimmed by 4 bases and 11 bases, with 14 bases remaining between them. CDR3 length: 12 amino acids. Germline V gene data show CDR1 as SGHTA and CDR2 as FQGNSA. CDR3 loop: CASSSWASFAFF. DNA of the CDR3: TGTGCCAGCAGCTCTTGGGCATCTTTTGCTTTCTTT. Supplemented by reference TRBV7-2 and TRBJ1-1, the full variable domain reads GAGVSQSPSNKVTEKGKDVELRCDPISGHTALYWYRQSLGQGLEFLIYFQGNSAPDKSGLPSDRFSAERTGGSVSTLTIQRTQQEDSAVYLCASSSWASFAFFGQGTRLTVV.